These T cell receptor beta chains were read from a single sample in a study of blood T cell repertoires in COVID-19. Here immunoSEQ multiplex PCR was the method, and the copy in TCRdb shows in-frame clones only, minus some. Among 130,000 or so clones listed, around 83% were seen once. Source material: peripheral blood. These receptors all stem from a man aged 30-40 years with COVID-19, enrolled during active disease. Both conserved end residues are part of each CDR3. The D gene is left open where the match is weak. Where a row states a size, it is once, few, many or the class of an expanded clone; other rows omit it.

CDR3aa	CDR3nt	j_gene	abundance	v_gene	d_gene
CASSLALEAFF	TGTGCCAGCAGCTTAGCCCTTGAAGCTTTCTTT	TRBJ1-1	few	TRBV7-2	.
CASSAGYYGSYEQYF	TGTGCCAGCAGCGCGGGTTATTACGGCTCCTACGAGCAGTACTTC	TRBJ2-7	.	TRBV11-2	.
CASSLGGDGYSGNTIYF	TGTGCCAGCAGCCTTGGGGGGGACGGTTACTCTGGAAACACCATATATTTT	TRBJ1-3	once	TRBV3-1/TRBV3-2	.
CASSDPQGGGPYNEQFF	TGTGCCAGCAGTGACCCTCAGGGAGGAGGGCCCTACAATGAGCAGTTCTTC	TRBJ2-1	.	TRBV2	.
CASSIAEIQYF	TGTGCCAGTAGTATAGCAGAAATTCAGTACTTC	TRBJ2-4	once	TRBV19	.
CATSRDFRVSNEKLFF	TGTGCCACCAGCAGAGATTTCCGGGTTTCTAATGAAAAACTGTTTTTT	TRBJ1-4	.	TRBV15	.
CASSLTDTPLHF	TGCGCCAGCAGCTTAACAGATACACCCCTCCACTTT	TRBJ1-6	.	TRBV5-1	.
CASSFGTSHEQYF	TGTGCCAGCAGTTTCGGGACATCTCACGAGCAGTACTTC	TRBJ2-7	.	TRBV27	.
CASSKPPFGRASTDTQYF	TGTGCCAGCAGTAAGCCCCCTTTCGGGAGAGCCAGCACAGATACGCAGTATTTT	TRBJ2-3	.	TRBV6-2/TRBV6-3	.
CASSFNRGQTNEKLFF	TGTGCCAGCAGCTTTAACAGGGGGCAAACTAATGAAAAACTGTTTTTT	TRBJ1-4	.	TRBV7-9	TRBD1
CASKQGDRGSYTF	TGTGCCAGTAAACAGGGGGACAGGGGATCGTACACCTTC	TRBJ1-2	.	TRBV19	TRBD1
CASSLYGASGPLTQYF	TGTGCCAGCAGTTTATATGGGGCTAGCGGGCCCCTGACCCAGTACTTC	TRBJ2-5	medium-sized	TRBV28	TRBD2
CASSPRDRAADTQYF	TGTGCCAGCAGCCCCCGGGACAGGGCGGCAGATACGCAGTATTTT	TRBJ2-3	.	TRBV5-6	TRBD1
CASSFLAGEPDTQYF	TGTGCCAGCAGCTTCCTAGCGGGAGAGCCAGATACGCAGTATTTT	TRBJ2-3	.	TRBV5-6	TRBD2
CASSYHRDRPHEQYF	TGTGCCAGCAGCTATCACCGGGACAGGCCCCACGAGCAGTACTTC	TRBJ2-7	.	TRBV7-9	TRBD1
CASSQAERRYNEQFF	TGTGCCAGCAGCCAGGCAGAGCGAAGGTACAATGAGCAGTTCTTC	TRBJ2-1	once	TRBV3-1/TRBV3-2	.
CASSRTSGHEQFF	TGTGCCAGCAGCCGGACTAGTGGGCATGAGCAGTTCTTC	TRBJ2-1	.	TRBV11-3	TRBD2
CASSRSQGNEKLFF	TGTGCCAGCAGCCGGAGTCAGGGCAATGAAAAACTGTTTTTT	TRBJ1-4	.	TRBV27	.
CASSSRDIGGELFF	TGTGCCAGCAGCTCCCGGGACATTGGCGGGGAGCTGTTTTTT	TRBJ2-2	.	TRBV7-6	.
CASSQGWRGFQYF	TGCGCCAGCAGCCAAGGATGGAGGGGTTTTCAGTACTTC	TRBJ2-4	few	TRBV4-3	.
CASSIVGPGVSGANVLTF	TGTGCCAGTAGTATAGTCGGGCCGGGGGTCTCTGGGGCCAACGTCCTGACTTTC	TRBJ2-6	.	TRBV19	.
CASSIYAGDKNIQYF	TGTGCCAGTAGTATTTACGCAGGGGACAAAAACATTCAGTACTTC	TRBJ2-4	.	TRBV19	.
CASTPRWGQGEKLFF	TGTGCCAGCACCCCTCGTTGGGGACAGGGTGAAAAACTGTTTTTT	TRBJ1-4	.	TRBV2	TRBD1
CASSRTSGTDTQYF	TGTGCCAGCAGCCGCACTAGCGGAACAGATACGCAGTATTTT	TRBJ2-3	.	TRBV28	TRBD2
CASSGTSVRETQYF	TGTGCCAGTAGCGGGACTAGTGTTCGGGAGACCCAGTACTTC	TRBJ2-5	.	TRBV19	TRBD2
CASSISNSGYTF	TGTGCCAGTAGTATCTCCAATAGTGGCTACACCTTC	TRBJ1-2	few	TRBV19	.
CAIRPTGDNYGYTF	TGTGCCATCAGGCCCACAGGGGATAACTATGGCTACACCTTC	TRBJ1-2	.	TRBV10-3	TRBD1
CASRGTGGGGNQPQHF	TGTGCCAGCAGGGGTACAGGGGGCGGAGGCAATCAGCCCCAGCATTTT	TRBJ1-5	.	TRBV28	TRBD1
CARSRKGGGDEQFF	TGTGCCAGAAGCCGTAAAGGGGGAGGGGATGAGCAGTTCTTC	TRBJ2-1	.	TRBV5-3	.
CASSFQGAGYEQYF	TGTGCCAGCAGCTTTCAGGGGGCGGGATACGAGCAGTACTTC	TRBJ2-7	.	TRBV7-2	TRBD1
CASSFRTGDTQYF	TGTGCCAGCAGCTTTCGCACCGGGGATACGCAGTATTTT	TRBJ2-3	.	TRBV7-3	.
CAISVDRGTQYF	TGTGCCATCAGTGTTGATCGGGGGACCCAGTACTTC	TRBJ2-5	.	TRBV10-3	.
CASSQAPGGQETQYF	TGCGCCAGCAGCCAAGCCCCGGGGGGCCAAGAGACCCAGTACTTC	TRBJ2-5	.	TRBV4-1	TRBD2
CAWSARQGRSFYEQYF	TGTGCCTGGAGTGCCCGACAGGGACGGTCGTTCTACGAGCAGTACTTC	TRBJ2-7	.	TRBV30	TRBD1
CASSFAGTGATFF	TGTGCCAGCAGTTTTGCCGGGACAGGGGCGACTTTCTTT	TRBJ1-1	.	TRBV27	TRBD1
CASSLEGRTSFNEQYF	TGTGCCAGCAGTCTAGAGGGGCGGACTAGCTTTAACGAGCAGTACTTC	TRBJ2-7	.	TRBV27	TRBD2
CASSQFGTGLTYEQYF	TGTGCCAGCAGCCAATTTGGGACAGGCTTAACCTACGAGCAGTACTTC	TRBJ2-7	.	TRBV14	TRBD1
CSVEGGSRTDTQYF	TGCAGCGTTGAAGGCGGGAGCAGGACAGATACGCAGTATTTT	TRBJ2-3	.	TRBV29-1	TRBD2
CASRPTLVRHYYEQYF	TGTGCCAGCAGACCAACTCTAGTGCGGCATTACTACGAGCAGTACTTC	TRBJ2-7	.	TRBV27	.
CASSAKRIGSGANVLTF	TGTGCCAGCAGTGCCAAGCGGATTGGCTCTGGGGCCAACGTCCTGACTTTC	TRBJ2-6	.	TRBV2	.
CASSLDDSGHNEQFF	TGTGCCAGCAGCTTAGATGATAGCGGTCACAATGAGCAGTTCTTC	TRBJ2-1	.	TRBV11-2	.
CSVTGGAFYGYTF	TGCAGCGTTACAGGGGGCGCTTTCTATGGCTACACCTTC	TRBJ1-2	.	TRBV29-1	TRBD1
CASSFTLSSYNEQFF	TGTGCCAGCAGCTTCACTTTGAGCTCCTACAATGAGCAGTTCTTC	TRBJ2-1	many	TRBV7-3	.
CASSMGQGGTKEKLFF	TGCGCCAGCAGCATGGGACAGGGGGGAACCAAAGAAAAACTGTTTTTT	TRBJ1-4	.	TRBV5-1	TRBD1
CSVREVSSYEQYF	TGCAGCGTTCGTGAGGTGAGCTCCTACGAGCAGTACTTC	TRBJ2-7	.	TRBV29-1	.
CAWSPRLAVYF	TGTGCCTGGAGTCCGAGACTAGCGGTGTACTTC	TRBJ2-7	.	TRBV30	TRBD2
CASRREWGETQYF	TGTGCCAGCCGGCGGGAGTGGGGAGAGACCCAGTACTTC	TRBJ2-5	.	TRBV2	TRBD2
CASSLSLAGGSEQFF	TGTGCCAGCAGCTTATCCCTAGCGGGAGGTAGTGAGCAGTTCTTC	TRBJ2-1	.	TRBV11-2	TRBD2
CASSHYTGGLSNQPQHF	TGTGCCAGCAGCCATTACACAGGGGGCCTAAGCAATCAGCCCCAGCATTTT	TRBJ1-5	.	TRBV28	TRBD1
CASSPLLAGGSYEQYF	TGTGCCAGCAGCCCATTACTAGCGGGAGGATCCTACGAGCAGTACTTC	TRBJ2-7	.	TRBV3-1/TRBV3-2	TRBD2
CASSYSRTFYGYTF	TGTGCCAGCAGTTACTCGAGGACATTCTATGGCTACACCTTC	TRBJ1-2	.	TRBV6-5	.